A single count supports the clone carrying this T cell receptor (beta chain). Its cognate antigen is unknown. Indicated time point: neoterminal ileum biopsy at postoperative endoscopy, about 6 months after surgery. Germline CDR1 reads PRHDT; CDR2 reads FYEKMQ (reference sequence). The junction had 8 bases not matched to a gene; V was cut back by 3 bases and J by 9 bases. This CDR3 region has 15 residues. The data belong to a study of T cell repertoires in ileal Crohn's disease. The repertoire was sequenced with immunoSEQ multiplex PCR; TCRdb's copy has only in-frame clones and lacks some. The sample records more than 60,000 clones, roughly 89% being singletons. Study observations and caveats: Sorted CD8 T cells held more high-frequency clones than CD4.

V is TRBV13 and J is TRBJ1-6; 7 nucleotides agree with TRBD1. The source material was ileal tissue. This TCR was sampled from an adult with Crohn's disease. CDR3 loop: CASSFVGQVISPLHF. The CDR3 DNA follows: TGTGCCAGCAGCTTTGTAGGACAGGTTATTTCACCCCTCCACTTT.